The entry below gives a single T cell receptor beta chain sequence along with its context. Its cognate antigen has yet to be identified. There are no base qualities to consult, and no much larger clone falls within one base. Spanning cysteine to phenylalanine, the CDR3 consists of 15 amino acids. The DNA shown is the 45-base CDR3, in frame from base 1. The germline V gene yields MNHEY for CDR1 and SVGAGI for CDR2. Trimming removed 5 bases from V and 5 bases from J, leaving 18 bases between the germline ends. The data derive from a study of shared clonotypes between healthy human individuals (TCRdb year 2020). In the study overall: Three men and a couple of women, aged 18 to 49 years, made up the cohort. Per donor, three plates each were used for CD4 naive and CD4 memory, two for CD8 naive, and one for CD8 memory. To estimate repertoire size and how much clonotype sharing occurs between individuals, the study deeply sequenced the blood TCR repertoires of about five healthy adults. Libraries were prepared and TCR repertoires were sequenced by different laboratories using diverse techniques, in order to increase sequencing depth and limit assay-specific biases. Per donor, leukapheresis produced somewhere between about 0.94 and 9.5 billion PBMCs.

The paper's findings and limits, for the study overall: Naive subsets generally had larger estimated clonotype richness than memory subsets. The genetic and exposure-history diversity represented was limited by the small number of donors. Sampling was limited to blood, and TCR repertoires in tissue likely differ from TCR repertoires in blood. Even with the large sequencing depth, rarefaction of the sorted-subset datasets indicated that sequencing was incomplete. When several donors were compared, the shared fraction of clonotypes was about 5.4% for naive CD4, approximately 3.3% for naive CD8, roughly 2.5% for memory CD4, and less than 0.45% for memory CD8. Based on pairwise subsampling, the degree of clonotype sharing among donors was expected to be affected by sequencing depth. Higher generation probabilities were observed for clonotypes shared by all four sorted-subset donors than for non-shared clonotypes.

Using the deep immunoSEQ assay, multiplex PCR amplified TCR CDR3 regions from genomic DNA. Extracted genomic DNA from each cell subset was spread evenly across all wells of several immunoSEQ 96-well plates, with each plate serving as a replicate. For sorted subsets, about 200 ng genomic DNA, equal to 30,000 to 35,000 T cell genomes, was loaded into each replicate PCR. The purified libraries were quantified using a Qubit 3.0 fluorometer, sized with a Bioanalyzer 2100, and then quantified again using the KAPA Library Quantification kit. Every immunoSEQ 96-well plate was sequenced on a separate single-read 150-cycle Illumina NextSeq 550 flow cell. In the original analysis: The immunoSEQ output contained only junctional sequences without quality scores, so filtering could not match that applied to full-length reads. To assign V/J genes and CDR3, sequences were annotated against IMGT germline references using PyIR, a Python wrapper for IgBLAST v1.9. Reads with weak V/J assignments (E-value above 1e-6), missing CDR3, stop codons, out-of-frame junctions, or ambiguous translated residues were removed. A V3J clonotype was defined by an identical inferred V gene, J gene, and CDR3 amino acid sequence. Percentage overlap between repertoires was computed as shared unique clonotypes divided by the size of the smaller repertoire. Repertoire richness was assessed with RTK rarefaction, the Chao1 estimator, and Recon v2.1 estimates of unobserved clonotypes. Generation probabilities for all TCRbeta clonotypes obtained by the gDNA method from several donors were computed using OLGA. TCRdb carries this immuneACCESS record with in-frame sequences only. Its versions omit some clonotypes, under half of them owing to an unresolved V gene in the studies checked, with the rest unexplained. D and trimming were read from the DNA, whereas the V and J calls and clone size are those reported in that table. The sample data list approximately 110,000 clones, and roughly 70% of these were observed just once. The ten most abundant clones make up around 25% of the sample.

The donors were healthy, HIV-negative adults with no recently reported acute infections or vaccinations. Every donor was a Caucasian adult residing in Nashville, Tennessee, USA. CD8 memory samples were composed of magnetically selected CD45RO+ cells combined with CCR7-negative CD45RA+ effector memory (TemRA) cells. Blood was collected by leukapheresis, and PBMCs were isolated by Ficoll-Histopaque density gradient centrifugation and then cryopreserved in liquid nitrogen vapor phase. Purity and quantity of every magnetically sorted T cell population were checked by analytical flow cytometry. Each sorted fraction had its genomic DNA isolated and then quantified by UV absorbance on a Nanodrop 2000c.

Sequenced sample: memory CD8+ T cells sorted from blood. The cell subset or site label for this specimen denotes: CD45RO+ cells pooled with CCR7-negative TemRA cells. The TCR comes from a woman in her thirties in good health. The chain uses TRBV6-5 and TRBJ2-5, and possibly TRBD2, on 5 matching bases. The nucleotide sequence is TGTGCCAGCAGTACCAGACCGGACTTGGGGGAGACCCAGTACTTC. Its protein product is CASSTRPDLGETQYF.